This T cell receptor (beta chain) was sequenced for a study of blood T cell repertoires in COVID-19. On the study more broadly: Acute and convalescent COVID-19 samples came from the United States, Italy and Spain. Sources were T cells, B-cell-depleted T cells, or PBMCs; the material itself was cDNA or gDNA.

Germline V gene lookup returns CDR1 SNHLY and CDR2 FYNNEI. The V gene lost 6 bases and the J gene lost 1 base, with 7 bases spanning the gap. CDR3 size: 14 residues. In the source study's methods: Reference gene primer amplification gave estimated nucleated cell counts. Produced via immunoSEQ multiplex PCR; TCRdb's table is partial and in-frame only. That table is the source of V, J and clone size, and D and trimming were worked out from the DNA. The profile shows 150,000 to 200,000 clones, around 85% of them singletons. This chain links TRBV2 with TRBJ1-6; maybe TRBD1 (5 bases). The source of this sequence is a woman aged 55-70 years with acute or convalescent COVID-19. The material sequenced was peripheral blood. The CDR3 region has the DNA TGTGCCAGCAGGGCAGGGTCCTATAATTCACCCCTCCACTTT. As protein: CASRAGSYNSPLHF.